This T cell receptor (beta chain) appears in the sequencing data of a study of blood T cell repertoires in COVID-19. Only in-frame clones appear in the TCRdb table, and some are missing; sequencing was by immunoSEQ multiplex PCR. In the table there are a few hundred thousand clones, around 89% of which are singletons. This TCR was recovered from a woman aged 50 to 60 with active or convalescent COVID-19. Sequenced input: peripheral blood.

For the CDR3, the DNA is TGTGCCAGCAGTCCCCCCGGGACTAATAACGAGCAGTACTTC. Amino acids: CASSPPGTNNEQYF. This chain uses TRBV6-5 with TRBJ2-7; 7 bases fit TRBD2. The ends lost 5 bases at V and 5 bases at J; junction bases unmatched: 9. Germline V gene sequence: CDR1 MNHEY, CDR2 SVGAGI. This CDR3 has 14 residues.